The 5 T cell receptor beta chains presented below share a single source sample, sequenced in a study of cytomegalovirus exposure and HLA in healthy donors (dated by TCRdb to about 2017). Receptors were amplified or captured by the immunoSEQ multiplex PCR assay. For the multiplex PCR, a mixture combining 60 forward primers for TCR Vbeta segments and 13 reverse primers for TCR Jbeta segments was used. In its TCRdb copy, this immuneACCESS table keeps in-frame sequences only and misses some clones. Where compared with another copy, unresolved V genes explain less than half of these, and the others have no known cause. The table for this sample shows fewer than 200,000 clones. The ten most abundant clones make up 1.3% of the sample. The specimen sequenced was PBMCs. The receptors come from a woman in her sixties or seventies in good health and CMV-seronegative.

The chain combines TRBV7-9 with TRBJ1-2; tentatively, D is TRBD1 (5 bases). Germline CDR1 is SEHNR and CDR2 is FQNEAQ (reference sequence). The CDR3 consists of 11 residues. Trimming pared 6 bases from V and 14 bases from J, leaving 16 bases between. The CDR3: CASRGGVAQTF. The CDR3 region has the DNA TGTGCCAGCAGGGGAGGGGTAGCTCAGACCTTC.

The chain combines TRBV28 with TRBJ1-2; 7 bases match TRBD1. CDR1 is MDHEN and CDR2 is SYDVKM in the germline V gene. The length of the CDR3 is 14 residues. V lost 3 bases and J lost 4; bases outside the gene matches: 5. As DNA, the CDR3 is TGTGCCAGCAGTTTGTCCGGGACAGCCTATGGCTACACCTTC. Translation gives CASSLSGTAYGYTF.

The chain combines TRBV7-3 with TRBJ2-2, with 8 bases aligning to TRBD1. With 5 bases clipped from V and 4 bases from J, the junction kept 3 bases outside the gene matches. The CDR3 is 14 residues long. Germline V lookup: CDR1 SGHTA, CDR2 FQGTGA. Written as DNA, the CDR3 is TGTGCCAGCAGCAAACAGGGGGTCACCGGGGAGCTGTTTTTT. This encodes CASSKQGVTGELFF.

V is TRBV10-3 and J is TRBJ2-2; tentatively, D is TRBD2 (7 bases). The CDR3 loop spans 16 amino acids. Deletions cut 3 bases from V and 4 bases from J, with 15 bases between. Germline CDR1 is ENHRY and CDR2 is SYGVKD. CDR3 region: CAISDGRGGGTGELFF. Here the CDR3 DNA reads TGTGCCATCAGTGACGGAAGAGGGGGGGGCACCGGGGAGCTGTTTTTT.

This chain connects TRBV15 to TRBJ1-2; TRBD1 is a possible D gene (5 bases). This CDR3 is 13 amino acids long. Trimming cost V 5 bases and J 8 bases, with 15 bases left between them. Germline V lookup: CDR1 LNHNV, CDR2 YYDKDF (reference sequence). This CDR3 reads CATSSRRGVGYTF. In nucleotides, the CDR3 is TGTGCCACCAGCTCCCGGCGGGGGGTCGGCTACACCTTC.